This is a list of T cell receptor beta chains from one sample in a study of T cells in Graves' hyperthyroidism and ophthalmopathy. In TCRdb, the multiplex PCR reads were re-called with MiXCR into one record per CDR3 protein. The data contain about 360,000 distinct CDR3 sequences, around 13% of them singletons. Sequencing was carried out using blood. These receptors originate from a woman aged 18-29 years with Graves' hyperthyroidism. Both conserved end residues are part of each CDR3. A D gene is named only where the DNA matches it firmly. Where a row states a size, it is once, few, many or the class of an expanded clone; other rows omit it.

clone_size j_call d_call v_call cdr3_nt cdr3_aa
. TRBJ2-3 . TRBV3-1 TGTGCCAGCAGTGAAATGGTTTGGGATACGCAGTATTTT CASSEMVWDTQYF
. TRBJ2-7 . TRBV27 TGTGCCAGCAGACTGGAGGACGAGCAGTACTTC CASRLEDEQYF
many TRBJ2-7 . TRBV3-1 TGTGCCAGCAGCCAGGAACACAGGGCAGCCCTCTACGAGCAGTACTTC CASSQEHRAALYEQYF
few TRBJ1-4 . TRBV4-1 TGCGCCAGCAGCCAAGAAGGTGGGAGCCCTACTGAAAAACTGTTTTTT CASSQEGGSPTEKLFF
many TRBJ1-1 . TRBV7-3 TGTGCCAGCCGGGGGAGGGCTAACACTGAAGCTTTCTTT CASRGRANTEAFF
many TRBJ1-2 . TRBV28 TGTGCCAGCCTAGGGGGGGGCTATGGCTACACCTTC CASLGGGYGYTF
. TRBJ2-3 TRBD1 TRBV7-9 TGTGCCAGCAGCCAGCTGATGGGACAGGGAATCGCAGATACGCAGTATTTT CASSQLMGQGIADTQYF
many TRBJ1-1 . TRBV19 TGTGCCAGTAGTCCACGGACAGTTACTATGAACACTGAAGCTTTCTTT CASSPRTVTMNTEAFF
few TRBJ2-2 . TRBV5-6 TGTGCCAGCAGCTTAAGGGTATCCGGGGAGCTGTTTTTT CASSLRVSGELFF
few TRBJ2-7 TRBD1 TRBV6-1 TGTGCCAGCAGCCGAGGGACAGGCTACGAGCAGTACTTC CASSRGTGYEQYF
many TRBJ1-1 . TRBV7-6 TGTGCCAGCAGACCTCTTAAAGGGTCGAACACTGAAGCTTTCTTT CASRPLKGSNTEAFF
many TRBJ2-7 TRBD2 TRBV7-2 TGTGCCAGAAAACAGGGACTAGCGGGAGGGCCGATACTCTACGAGCAGTACTTC CARKQGLAGGPILYEQYF
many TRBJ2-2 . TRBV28 TGTGCCAGCAGTTGGGGCCGTCGTGGGACCGGGGAGCTGTTTTTT CASSWGRRGTGELFF
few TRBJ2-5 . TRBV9 TGTGCCAGCAGCCCGTCGGGGTTAGGACAAGAGACCCAGTACTTC CASSPSGLGQETQYF
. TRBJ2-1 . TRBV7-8 TGTGCCAGCAGCTTGCGACAGGTGAGAAATGAGCAGTTCTTC CASSLRQVRNEQFF
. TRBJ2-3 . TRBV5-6 TGTGCCAGCAGCTTCCACTCCCCCTTTCGTTCTAGCACAGATACGCAGTATTTT CASSFHSPFRSSTDTQYF
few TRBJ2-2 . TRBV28 TGTGCCAGCAGAGTACAGGGAACCACCGGGGAGCTGTTTTTT CASRVQGTTGELFF
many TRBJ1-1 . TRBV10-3 TGTGCCACCGCGGACAGGAACACTGAAGCTTTCTTT CATADRNTEAFF
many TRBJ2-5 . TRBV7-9 TGTGCCAGCAGCTTTAGGACCCAAGAGACCCAGTACTTC CASSFRTQETQYF
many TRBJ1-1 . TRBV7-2 TGTGCCAGCACCCTAATGAACACTGAAGCTTTCTTT CASTLMNTEAFF
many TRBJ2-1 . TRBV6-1 TGTGCCAGCAATCTGGACAGAAGCTCCTACAATGAGCAGTTCTTC CASNLDRSSYNEQFF
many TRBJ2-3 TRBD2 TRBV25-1 TGTGCCAGCAGTGATCCGAGTGGGGGACTAGCGGCCCATACGCAGTATTTT CASSDPSGGLAAHTQYF
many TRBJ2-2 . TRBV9 TGTGCCAGCAGCCGTCTGGTGACCGGGGAGCTGTTTTTT CASSRLVTGELFF
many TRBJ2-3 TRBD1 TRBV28 TGTGCCAGCAGTCCGGGACAGAGGTTTGATACGCAGTATTTT CASSPGQRFDTQYF
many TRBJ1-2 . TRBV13 TGTGCCAGCAGCTTAGGACACCTCAAGGGACTCTATGGCTACACCTTC CASSLGHLKGLYGYTF
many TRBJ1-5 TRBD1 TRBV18 TGTGCCAGCTCACCAGGGAGTCAAGGGGGCAGAGATCAGCCCCAGCATTTT CASSPGSQGGRDQPQHF
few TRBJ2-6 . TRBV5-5 TGTGCCAGCAGCTTGGGACAGACATACTCTGGGGCCAACGTCCTGACTTTC CASSLGQTYSGANVLTF
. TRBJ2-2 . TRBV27 TGTGCCAGCAGTAGAGGCCCGCCCTCCGGGGAGCTGTTTTTT CASSRGPPSGELFF
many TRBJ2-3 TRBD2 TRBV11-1 TGTGCCAGCAGCCCTCAGGGACTAGCGGGAGGAACAGATACGCAGTATTTT CASSPQGLAGGTDTQYF
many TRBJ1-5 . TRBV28 TGTGCCAGCACCAGAATAATTAGCAATCAGCCCCAGCATTTT CASTRIISNQPQHF
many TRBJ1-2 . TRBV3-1 TGTGCCAGCAGCCAGCAGGGTTCATATGGCTACACCTTC CASSQQGSYGYTF
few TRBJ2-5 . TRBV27 TGTGCCAGCAGATATGCGGGGGCGTCGAGAGAGACCCAGTACTTC CASRYAGASRETQYF
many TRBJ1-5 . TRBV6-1 TGTGCCAGCAGCAGCGGTAGCAATCAGCCCCAGCATTTT CASSSGSNQPQHF
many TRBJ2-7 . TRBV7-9 TGTGCCAGCAGCTTAGGCCAGATTTCCTACGAGCAGTACTTC CASSLGQISYEQYF
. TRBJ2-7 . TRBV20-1 TGCAGTGCTAGAGATAAAGGGCAGGGAGACTACGAGCAGTACTTC CSARDKGQGDYEQYF
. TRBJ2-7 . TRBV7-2 TGTGCCAGCAGCCCCCGACGGGGGACTTACCTCTACGAGCAGTACTTC CASSPRRGTYLYEQYF
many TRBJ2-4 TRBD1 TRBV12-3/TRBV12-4 TGTGCCAGCAGCTTCCGGGACAGGGCGAACATTCAGTACTTC CASSFRDRANIQYF
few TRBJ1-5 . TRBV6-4 TGTGCCAGCAGGGCCCCGACAGCGCCTTGGCCCCAGCATTTT CASRAPTAPWPQHF
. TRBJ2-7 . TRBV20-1 TGCAGTGCTAATACCCGAAGGCGGGCCTCCTACGAGCAGTACTTC CSANTRRRASYEQYF
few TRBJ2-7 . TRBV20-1 TGCAGCGTTAGCGGATCGTCCTCCTACGAGCAGTACTTC CSVSGSSSYEQYF
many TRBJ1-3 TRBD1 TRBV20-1 TGCAGTGCGGCTTTGCGGGGACAGGGGGCTTCCAGGTCTGGAAACACCATATATTTT CSAALRGQGASRSGNTIYF
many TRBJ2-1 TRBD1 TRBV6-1 TGTGCCAGCAGTGGAGACAGGGGGACTAACTACAATGAGCAGTTCTTC CASSGDRGTNYNEQFF
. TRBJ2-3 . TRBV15 TGTGCCACCAGCAGCGAGGCCGCCCGGGCAGATACGCAGTATTTT CATSSEAARADTQYF
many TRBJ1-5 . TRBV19 TGTGCCAGTAGCCCGACCTTTAGCAATCAGCCCCAGCATTTT CASSPTFSNQPQHF
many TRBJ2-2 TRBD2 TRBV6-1 TGTGCCACCTTGACTAGCGGGCACGGGGAGCTGTTTTTT CATLTSGHGELFF
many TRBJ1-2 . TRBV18 TGTGCCAGCTCACCTACACACTCGAAGGACCGGGGCTACACCTTC CASSPTHSKDRGYTF
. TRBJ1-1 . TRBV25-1 TGTGCCAGCAGTGAATCCCCGGGGGACACTGAAGCTTTCTTT CASSESPGDTEAFF
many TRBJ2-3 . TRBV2 TGTGCCAGCATGCTGGGGACAGATACGCAGTATTTT CASMLGTDTQYF
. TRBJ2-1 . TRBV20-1 TGCAGTGCTAGAGATTTATCTAGCCGGTCAAACTCCTACAATGAGCAGTTCTTC CSARDLSSRSNSYNEQFF
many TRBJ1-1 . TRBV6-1 TGTGCCAGCAGTAGCACAGGGAACGATGAAGCTTTCTTT CASSSTGNDEAFF
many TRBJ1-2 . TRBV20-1 TGCAGTGCTGCGAAGGGGTCAGGAGGCTACACCTTC CSAAKGSGGYTF